A single sample gave rise to the 26 T cell receptor beta chains below, sequenced in a study of T cells in localized non-small cell lung cancer. Some clones are missing from TCRdb's copy, which holds only in-frame ones; the method was immunoSEQ multiplex PCR. The sample shows roughly 13,000 clones, roughly 82% of them seen only once. The starting material was peripheral blood, obtained before any cancer treatment. The receptors were gathered from a male donor at least 60 years old with stage I squamous cell lung carcinoma.

J is TRBJ2-1 and V is TRBV5-1; no clear D gene. Trimming cost V 5 bases and J 0 bases, with 9 bases left between them. This CDR3 region has 14 residues. Germline values: CDR1 SGHRS, CDR2 YFSETQ. CDR3 amino acids: CASSLANSYNEQFF. The CDR3, as DNA: TGCGCCAGCAGTTTAGCCAACTCCTACAATGAGCAGTTCTTC.

This clone was seen only once. This sequence joins TRBV5-5 and TRBJ2-7; tentative D call: TRBD2 (5 bases). The ends were cut back, 6 bases at V and 2 bases at J, with 18 bases in the middle. CDR1 is SGHKS and CDR2 is YYEKEE in the germline V gene (reference sequence). The CDR3 length is 15 residues. CDR3 bases: TGTGCCAGCACCTCAACCCCGGACTTAACCTACGAGCAGTACTTC. It translates to CASTSTPDLTYEQYF.

The chain has TRBV19 and TRBJ2-3; D is ambiguous. The CDR3 runs to 14 residues. Germline V lookup: CDR1 LNHDA, CDR2 SQIVND (reference sequence). The V and J ends lost 3 bases and 2 bases respectively, with 9 bases between them. The CDR3 reads CASSIAGDTDTQYF. CDR3 DNA: TGTGCCAGTAGTATTGCTGGGGACACAGATACGCAGTATTTT.

The rearrangement uses TRBV6-5 and TRBJ2-5, with 7 bases lining up with TRBD2. The V and J ends lost 11 bases and 0 bases, in that order; junction bases with no gene match: 3. Germline lookup yields CDR1 MNHEY and CDR2 SVGAGI. This CDR3 has 12 amino acids. The CDR3: CAPSGDQETQYF. The CDR3 DNA is TGTGCCCCAAGCGGGGACCAAGAGACCCAGTACTTC.

The chain carries TRBV29-1 and TRBJ1-4; D is possibly TRBD1 (6 bases). The ends were cut back, 6 bases at V and 8 bases at J, with 16 bases in the middle. The germline CDR1 and CDR2 sequences are SQVTM and ANQGSEA. The CDR3 extends over 13 amino acids. The CDR3 loop is CSVQDSRTEKLFF. CDR3 bases: TGCAGCGTCCAGGACAGCCGCACAGAAAAACTGTTTTTT.

The chain has TRBV2 and TRBJ1-1; 9 bases line up with TRBD1. With V trimmed by 6 bases and J by 10 bases, 6 bases remained unmatched. Germline V gene sequence: CDR1 SNHLY, CDR2 FYNNEI. There are 12 residues in the CDR3. The CDR3 bases are TGTGCCAGCAGGGTTCGACAGGGGGGAGCTTTCTTT. Protein product: CASRVRQGGAFF. Supplemented by reference TRBV2 and TRBJ1-1, the full variable domain reads EPEVTQTPSHQVTQMGQEVILRCVPISNHLYFYWYRQILGQKVEFLVSFYNNEISEKSEIFDDQFSVERPDGSNFTLKIRSTKLEDSAMYFCASRVRQGGAFFGQGTRLTVV.

The gene calls are TRBV5-1 and TRBJ1-4; weak D call: TRBD1 (5 bases). CDR3 size: 14 residues. V lost 5 bases, J lost 4 bases, and 12 bases lay in between. Germline CDR1 reads SGHRS; CDR2 reads YFSETQ. The CDR3 protein is CASSRDPVNEKLFF. CDR3 coding DNA: TGCGCCAGCAGTCGGGACCCAGTTAATGAAAAACTGTTTTTT.

CDR3 in DNA: TGTGCCATCAGTGAGCAGGGAACAGATCAGCCCCAGCATTTT. Protein: CAISEQGTDQPQHF. The V and J genes are TRBV10-3 and TRBJ1-5, with D tentatively TRBD1 (5 bases). CDR1 and CDR2 (germline): ENHRY, SYGVKD. The CDR3 consists of 14 residues. V was clipped by 2 bases and J by 5 bases, with 10 bases between them.

This clone has only one observation. This sequence joins TRBV16 and TRBJ1-1, with 9 bases fitting TRBD1. Germline values: CDR1 KGHSY, CDR2 FQNENV. V lost 4 bases and J lost 6; bases outside the gene matches: 3. The CDR3 extends over 13 amino acids. The CDR3 loop reads CASSRDRGSEAFF. The DNA of the CDR3 is TGTGCCAGCAGCCGCGACAGGGGGTCTGAAGCTTTCTTT.

V is TRBV2 and J is TRBJ2-5, with D possibly TRBD1 on 6 matching bases. Germline CDR1 is SNHLY and CDR2 is FYNNEI. Trimming took off 5 bases at V and 2 bases at J, with 6 bases between the two ends. CDR3 size: 12 residues. CDR3 amino acids: CASSQGQETQYF. Here the CDR3 DNA reads TGTGCCAGCAGTCAGGGGCAAGAGACCCAGTACTTC. The full variable domain, rest sourced from reference TRBV2 and TRBJ2-5, is EPEVTQTPSHQVTQMGQEVILRCVPISNHLYFYWYRQILGQKVEFLVSFYNNEISEKSEIFDDQFSVERPDGSNFTLKIRSTKLEDSAMYFCASSQGQETQYFGPGTRLLVL.

This sequence joins TRBV5-1 and TRBJ2-1, with D perhaps matching TRBD1 (6 bases). Germline CDR1 reads SGHRS; CDR2 reads YFSETQ. V lost 4 bases and J lost 9, with 14 bases in between. The CDR3 spans 13 residues. CDR3 loop: CASSHTGLGEQFF. CDR3 DNA: TGCGCCAGCAGCCACACAGGGCTCGGTGAGCAGTTCTTC.

The chain employs TRBV5-1 and TRBJ1-2; TRBD1 matches at 9 bases. The germline V gene encodes CDR1 SGHRS and CDR2 YFSETQ. The V segment lost 4 bases and the J segment 0 bases; nucleotides outside the gene matches: 4. CDR3 length equals 15 residues. The CDR3 reads CASSPGTGSNYGYTF. The CDR3 DNA sequence: TGCGCCAGCAGCCCCGGGACAGGGTCTAACTATGGCTACACCTTC. Looking up the rest from reference TRBV5-1 and TRBJ1-2 gives the full variable domain: KAGVTQTPRYLIKTRGQQVTLSCSPISGHRSVSWYQQTPGQGLQFLFEYFSETQRNKGNFPGRFSGRQFSNSRSEMNVSTLELGDSALYLCASSPGTGSNYGYTFGSGTRLTVV.

V gene TRBV5-6 combines with J gene TRBJ2-3; 8 nucleotides agree with TRBD1. Germline values: CDR1 SGHDT, CDR2 YYEEEE. Trimming cost V 0 bases and J 4 bases; bases outside gene matches: 13. This CDR3 comprises 18 residues. The CDR3 nucleotides read TGTGCCAGCAGCTTGGACCCCCAGGGGGCGGCGAGCGCAGATACGCAGTATTTT. It specifies CASSLDPQGAASADTQYF.

The gene calls are TRBV5-4 and TRBJ2-1; D may be TRBD2 (6 bases). V was cut by 5 bases and J by 13 bases, with 13 bases left in between. This CDR3 has 11 amino acids. Per germline, CDR1 SGHNT and CDR2 YYREEE (reference sequence). CDR3 amino acids: CASSDGTRQFF. The CDR3 DNA follows: TGTGCCAGCAGTGACGGGACTCGACAGTTCTTC.

V usage is TRBV28 and J usage is TRBJ1-5; 7 bases match TRBD1. V was clipped by 3 bases and J by 2 bases; unmatched bases: 1. The germline V gene has CDR1 MDHEN and CDR2 SYDVKM. This CDR3 spans 14 amino acids. The DNA of the CDR3 is TGTGCCAGCAGTTTCGGGACAGGCAATCAGCCCCAGCATTTT. Translating gives CASSFGTGNQPQHF.

This clone came up once. The DNA of the CDR3 is TGTGCCTGGAGATTAAGTGGGGAAAAACTGTTTTTT. Translated, it gives CAWRLSGEKLFF. This chain connects TRBV30 to TRBJ1-4; D remains ambiguous. CDR3 length equals 12 residues. V gave up 3 bases and J gave up 8 bases, with 10 bases separating them. Germline assignment: CDR1 GTSNPN and CDR2 SVGIG (reference sequence).

The chain uses TRBV5-1 and TRBJ2-1; 9 bases agree with TRBD2. Trimming cost V 4 bases and J 9 bases; bases outside gene matches: 8. Germline V gene data show CDR1 as SGHRS and CDR2 as YFSETQ. The CDR3 contains 14 residues. CDR3 sequence reads: CASSNSGSLSEQFF. The CDR3 DNA reads as TGCGCCAGCAGCAATAGCGGGAGCTTGAGTGAGCAGTTCTTC.

V and J are TRBV19 and TRBJ1-5, with 7 bases fitting TRBD1. Germline assignment: CDR1 LNHDA and CDR2 SQIVND (reference sequence). The CDR3 is 15 amino acids. With 1 base clipped from V and 5 bases from J, the junction kept 5 bases outside the gene matches. The CDR3 DNA is TGTGCCAGTAGTATAGGAGGGGACAGCTATCAGCCCCAGCATTTT. This translates into CASSIGGDSYQPQHF.

The chain uses TRBV29-1 and TRBJ2-7, with TRBD1 identical over 7 bases. The CDR3 spans 13 residues. From germline, CDR1 is SQVTM and CDR2 ANQGSEA. V trimming: 6 bases; J trimming: 5 bases; junction bases outside the gene matches: 10. The CDR3 nucleotides are TGCAGCGTGACAGGGTTCGACGCGGACGAGCAGTACTTC. This gives the protein CSVTGFDADEQYF.

The genes are TRBV7-9 and TRBJ2-7; unclear D gene. V was trimmed by 5 bases and J by 3 bases, leaving 11 bases between them. This CDR3 has 13 amino acids. The germline CDR1 and CDR2 sequences are SEHNR and FQNEAQ (reference sequence). The CDR3 DNA sequence: TGTGCCAGCAGCCCTCCCAGCGACTACGAGCAGTACTTC. Translated, it gives CASSPPSDYEQYF.

The rearrangement uses TRBV6-5 and TRBJ1-4; 11 nucleotides align to TRBD1. V dropped 0 bases and J dropped 7; count of bases not matched to a gene: 1. Germline CDR1 and CDR2: MNHEY and SVGAGI. This CDR3 has 15 amino acids. CDR3 coding DNA: TGTGCCAGCAGTTACTCCGGGACAGGGGGTGAAAAACTGTTTTTT. Its translation is CASSYSGTGGEKLFF.

The chain combines TRBV10-3 with TRBJ2-3, with 9 bases aligning to TRBD2. Germline CDR1 is ENHRY and CDR2 is SYGVKD. This CDR3 has 14 amino acids. Losses at the gene ends were 10 bases for V and 3 bases for J; bases not matched to a gene: 8. CDR3 DNA: TGTGCCACCATTAGCGGGAGTGCAACAGATACGCAGTATTTT. Translated: CATISGSATDTQYF.

This chain connects TRBV19 to TRBJ1-2; D uncertain. Trimming stripped 11 bases from V and 4 bases from J, with 20 bases between. Germline loops: CDR1 LNHDA, CDR2 SQIVND (reference sequence). CDR3 size: 14 residues. The DNA of the CDR3 is TGTGCCCCCTCTTGGGGAACGGAGGTCTATGGCTACACCTTC. The encoded protein is CAPSWGTEVYGYTF.

The chain has TRBV5-6 and TRBJ2-1; D might be TRBD1 (6 bases). The CDR3 sequence is 16 residues long. V was cut by 5 bases and J by 9 bases, with 24 bases left in between. Germline V gene data show CDR1 as SGHDT and CDR2 as YYEEEE. The CDR3 spells CASSSTVIVRDTEQFF. CDR3 nucleotides: TGTGCCAGCAGTTCCACAGTGATAGTACGGGACACTGAGCAGTTCTTC.

The V call is TRBV19, the J call TRBJ2-1; TRBD1 matches 9 bases. There are 14 residues in the CDR3. V lost 3 bases to trimming and J lost 6 bases; unmatched junction nucleotides: 3. CDR1 and CDR2 (germline): LNHDA, SQIVND (reference sequence). CDR3 DNA sequence: TGTGCCAGTAGTATCTTGGGACAGGGCAATGAGCAGTTCTTC. Protein product: CASSILGQGNEQFF.

The chain is built from TRBV5-1 and TRBJ1-6; the D gene is possibly TRBD1 (6 bases). The CDR3 runs to 16 residues. Trimming removed 3 bases at V and 0 bases at J, with 10 bases between. Germline lookup yields CDR1 SGHRS and CDR2 YFSETQ. CDR3 protein: CASSSGQSSYNSPLHF. In nucleotides, the CDR3 is TGCGCCAGCAGCTCCGGACAGAGCTCCTATAATTCACCCCTCCACTTT.